These T cell receptor beta chains were read from a single sample in a study of human T cells and chemical hapten exposure. A single record per CDR3 protein comes from TCRdb applying MiXCR to the RACE reads. The repertoire includes tens of thousands of distinct CDR3 sequences, roughly a tenth of them detected once, and 3% to 4.5% sits in the top ten. Source: whole blood, taken in connection with sensitization to the hapten diphenylcyclopropenone (DPC). Receptor source: a woman aged 40 to 50 with alopecia areata. Some clones in this sample may be carry-over from other donors' samples. Each CDR3 is given with its conserved first and last residue. Each record gives: V gene, clone size, J gene, D gene, CDR3 protein, CDR3 DNA. A D gene is named only where the DNA matches it firmly. Some rows mark clone size as missing; the rest say once, few, many or name a class of expanded clone.

V gene: TRBV5-6
clone size: -
J gene: TRBJ1-4
D gene: TRBD1
CDR3 protein: CASSLGIVRTGNEKLFF
CDR3 DNA: TGTGCCAGCAGCTTGGGCATAGTACGGACAGGGAATGAAAAACTGTTTTTT

V gene: TRBV6-1
clone size: -
J gene: TRBJ1-1
D gene: TRBD1
CDR3 protein: CASSAPQGARTEAFF
CDR3 DNA: TGTGCCAGCAGCGCGCCGCAGGGGGCGAGAACTGAAGCTTTCTTT

V gene: TRBV4-3
clone size: many
J gene: TRBJ2-3
D gene: -
CDR3 protein: CASSHQSFTDTQYF
CDR3 DNA: TGCGCCAGCAGCCATCAAAGCTTTACAGATACGCAGTATTTT

V gene: TRBV28
clone size: -
J gene: TRBJ1-4
D gene: TRBD1
CDR3 protein: CASSPGTGKRGANEKLFF
CDR3 DNA: TGTGCCAGCAGTCCCGGGACAGGGAAAAGGGGGGCTAATGAAAAACTGTTTTTT

V gene: TRBV7-2
clone size: few
J gene: TRBJ1-1
D gene: -
CDR3 protein: CASSPLGRNTEAFF
CDR3 DNA: TGTGCCAGCAGCCCCCTAGGCAGGAACACTGAAGCTTTCTTT

V gene: TRBV7-9
clone size: many
J gene: TRBJ1-5
D gene: TRBD1
CDR3 protein: CASSPTGNNQPQHF
CDR3 DNA: TGTGCCAGCAGCCCGACAGGGAACAATCAGCCCCAGCATTTT

V gene: TRBV3-1
clone size: -
J gene: TRBJ1-1
D gene: -
CDR3 protein: CASSLTSPGNTEAFF
CDR3 DNA: TGTGCCAGCAGCCTCACAAGCCCCGGGAACACTGAAGCTTTCTTT

V gene: TRBV12-3/TRBV12-4
clone size: many
J gene: TRBJ1-5
D gene: -
CDR3 protein: CASSLQGNQPQHF
CDR3 DNA: TGTGCCAGCAGTTTACAGGGCAATCAGCCCCAGCATTTT

V gene: TRBV6-2/TRBV6-3
clone size: many
J gene: TRBJ2-5
D gene: -
CDR3 protein: CASSSQGLGQETQYF
CDR3 DNA: TGTGCCAGCAGTTCGCAGGGTTTGGGGCAAGAGACCCAGTACTTC

V gene: TRBV7-2
clone size: many
J gene: TRBJ2-7
D gene: TRBD2
CDR3 protein: CASSPAGRRESYEQYF
CDR3 DNA: TGTGCCAGCAGCCCAGCGGGGCGGAGGGAAAGTTACGAGCAGTACTTC

V gene: TRBV19
clone size: few
J gene: TRBJ2-2
D gene: -
CDR3 protein: CAAQGEQRELFF
CDR3 DNA: TGTGCCGCCCAAGGGGAACAAAGGGAGCTGTTTTTT

V gene: TRBV29-1
clone size: many
J gene: TRBJ1-1
D gene: -
CDR3 protein: CSVYQENTEAFF
CDR3 DNA: TGCAGCGTTTACCAGGAGAACACTGAAGCTTTCTTT

V gene: TRBV5-1
clone size: -
J gene: TRBJ1-2
D gene: TRBD1
CDR3 protein: CASSLAATGLYGYTF
CDR3 DNA: TGCGCCAGCAGCTTGGCGGCGACAGGGCTCTATGGCTACACCTTC

V gene: TRBV7-2
clone size: -
J gene: TRBJ1-2
D gene: -
CDR3 protein: CASSSGVDGYTF
CDR3 DNA: TGTGCCAGCAGCTCCGGGGTCGATGGCTACACCTTC

V gene: TRBV7-6
clone size: few
J gene: TRBJ2-3
D gene: TRBD1
CDR3 protein: CASKWGQGAADTQYF
CDR3 DNA: TGTGCCAGCAAATGGGGACAGGGGGCCGCAGATACGCAGTATTTT

V gene: TRBV5-6
clone size: many
J gene: TRBJ1-5
D gene: -
CDR3 protein: CASSLPGNNQPQHF
CDR3 DNA: TGTGCCAGCAGCTTGCCCGGTAATAATCAGCCCCAGCATTTT

V gene: TRBV10-1
clone size: few
J gene: TRBJ2-7
D gene: -
CDR3 protein: CASSSQGGDEQYF
CDR3 DNA: TGCGCCAGCAGTTCCCAGGGAGGCGACGAGCAGTACTTC

V gene: TRBV6-6
clone size: few
J gene: TRBJ2-3
D gene: TRBD2
CDR3 protein: CASSPRGSGGNTQYF
CDR3 DNA: TGTGCCAGCAGTCCCCGGGGTAGCGGGGGGAATACGCAGTATTTT

V gene: TRBV5-1
clone size: -
J gene: TRBJ2-5
D gene: TRBD2
CDR3 protein: CASSLRTSGGETQYF
CDR3 DNA: TGCGCCAGCAGCTTGCGGACTAGCGGGGGAGAGACCCAGTACTTC

V gene: TRBV5-1
clone size: many
J gene: TRBJ1-2
D gene: -
CDR3 protein: CASSSGGTYYGYTF
CDR3 DNA: TGCGCCAGCAGCTCCGGGGGTACTTACTATGGCTACACCTTC

V gene: TRBV5-5
clone size: -
J gene: TRBJ1-2
D gene: -
CDR3 protein: CASSRAGVDYGYTF
CDR3 DNA: TGTGCCAGCAGCCGAGCAGGGGTGGACTATGGCTACACCTTC

V gene: TRBV27
clone size: many
J gene: TRBJ1-1
D gene: TRBD1
CDR3 protein: CASMTGYGMNTEAFF
CDR3 DNA: TGTGCCAGCATGACAGGGTACGGCATGAACACTGAAGCTTTCTTT

V gene: TRBV29-1
clone size: many
J gene: TRBJ2-1
D gene: -
CDR3 protein: CSVVGDRTSYNEQFF
CDR3 DNA: TGCAGCGTGGTGGGAGACAGGACCTCCTACAATGAGCAGTTCTTC

V gene: TRBV12-3/TRBV12-4
clone size: few
J gene: TRBJ2-1
D gene: TRBD1
CDR3 protein: CASSSPYGTASYNEQFF
CDR3 DNA: TGTGCCAGCAGTTCCCCTTACGGGACAGCCTCCTACAATGAGCAGTTCTTC

V gene: TRBV25-1
clone size: many
J gene: TRBJ2-1
D gene: TRBD2
CDR3 protein: CASSDPGLAGENYNEQFF
CDR3 DNA: TGTGCCAGCAGTGACCCGGGACTAGCGGGGGAAAACTACAATGAGCAGTTCTTC

V gene: TRBV28
clone size: -
J gene: TRBJ2-7
D gene: -
CDR3 protein: CASSQAFHAYEQYF
CDR3 DNA: TGTGCCAGCAGTCAAGCGTTTCATGCCTACGAGCAGTACTTC

V gene: TRBV4-2
clone size: many
J gene: TRBJ2-3
D gene: -
CDR3 protein: CASSQEGGAGQADTQYF
CDR3 DNA: TGTGCCAGCAGCCAAGAAGGGGGGGCGGGTCAGGCAGATACGCAGTATTTT

V gene: TRBV7-2
clone size: many
J gene: TRBJ2-3
D gene: TRBD2
CDR3 protein: CASSFTSGGAYTQYF
CDR3 DNA: TGTGCCAGCAGCTTTACTAGCGGGGGGGCGTATACGCAGTATTTT

V gene: TRBV29-1
clone size: few
J gene: TRBJ2-1
D gene: -
CDR3 protein: CSVGSNRVNEQFF
CDR3 DNA: TGCAGCGTTGGATCGAACAGGGTCAATGAGCAGTTCTTC

V gene: TRBV27
clone size: many
J gene: TRBJ2-7
D gene: TRBD1
CDR3 protein: CASSWTGFEQYF
CDR3 DNA: TGTGCCAGCAGTTGGACAGGGTTCGAGCAGTACTTC

V gene: TRBV29-1
clone size: -
J gene: TRBJ1-1
D gene: -
CDR3 protein: CSVGARGTEAFF
CDR3 DNA: TGCAGCGTTGGGGCGCGGGGCACTGAAGCTTTCTTT

V gene: TRBV29-1
clone size: many
J gene: TRBJ2-1
D gene: -
CDR3 protein: CSVAGYNEQFF
CDR3 DNA: TGCAGCGTGGCAGGTTACAATGAGCAGTTCTTC

V gene: TRBV7-9
clone size: many
J gene: TRBJ1-1
D gene: -
CDR3 protein: CASSLQKNTEAFF
CDR3 DNA: TGTGCCAGCAGCCTACAGAAGAACACTGAAGCTTTCTTT

V gene: TRBV29-1
clone size: many
J gene: TRBJ1-2
D gene: TRBD1
CDR3 protein: CSVTGTGVWDGYTF
CDR3 DNA: TGCAGCGTTACCGGGACAGGGGTCTGGGATGGCTACACCTTC

V gene: TRBV12-3/TRBV12-4
clone size: -
J gene: TRBJ1-5
D gene: TRBD1
CDR3 protein: CASSFGTGTGSNQPQHF
CDR3 DNA: TGTGCCAGCAGTTTCGGGACAGGGACGGGTAGCAATCAGCCCCAGCATTTT